What follows is one T cell receptor (beta chain) and its context. The CDR3 is 13 residues long. Deletions cut 8 bases from V and 4 bases from J, with 15 bases between. Germline V gene sequence: CDR1 SEHNR, CDR2 FQNEAQ (reference sequence). This specimen belongs to a study of shared clonotypes between healthy human individuals. CD45RO-negative CD8 cells positively selected for CCR7 made up the naive population, which excluded terminally differentiated effector memory CD45RA+ cells. The repertoire was sequenced with immunoSEQ multiplex PCR; TCRdb's copy has only in-frame clones and lacks some. This sample has 800,000 or so clones; 90% to 98% occur once, and the top ten carry about 0.25%.

What was sequenced was naive CD8+ T cells sorted from blood. The clonotype originates from a young man in good health. The gene calls are TRBV7-9 and TRBJ2-7; D possibly corresponds to TRBD2 (6 bases). The chain's CDR3 is CASGRRDQYEQYF. For the CDR3, the DNA is TGTGCCAGCGGACGGCGGGACCAGTACGAGCAGTACTTC.